Presented here are 23 T cell receptor beta chains from one specimen sequenced in a study of blood T cell repertoires in COVID-19. The data were produced by immunoSEQ multiplex PCR, yet TCRdb's version contains in-frame clones alone and is incomplete. The sample shows around 200,000 clones, around nine tenths of them seen only once. The sequenced sample consisted of peripheral blood. The receptors stem from a man aged 60 to 75 who had recovered from COVID-19.

The DNA of the CDR3 is TGTGCCAGCAGCGCGCAGGGATTTATCAATCAGCCCCAGCATTTT. Translating it yields CASSAQGFINQPQHF. The J gene is TRBJ1-5, the V gene TRBV5-6, with D maybe TRBD1 (5 bases). The CDR3 has 15 residues. V was cut by 4 bases and J by 3 bases, with 14 bases left in between. Germline CDR1 is SGHDT and CDR2 is YYEEEE. Using reference TRBV5-6 and TRBJ1-5 for the parts outside the CDR3, the full variable domain is DAGVTQSPTHLIKTRGQQVTLRCSPKSGHDTVSWYQQALGQGPQFIFQYYEEEERQRGNFPDRFSGHQFPNYSSELNVNALLLGDSALYLCASSAQGFINQPQHFGDGTRLSIL.

This CDR3 reads CASSLAGTGGASNEQFF. The CDR3 coding sequence is TGTGCCAGCAGCTTGGCCGGTACCGGGGGGGCTTCGAATGAGCAGTTCTTC. The V and J genes are TRBV5-4 and TRBJ2-1, with 8 nucleotides matching TRBD2. This CDR3 spans 17 amino acids. The V segment lost 0 bases and the J segment 7 bases; nucleotides outside the gene matches: 12. CDR1 is SGHNT, CDR2 YYREEE, per germline (reference sequence). The whole variable domain, filled in from reference TRBV5-4 and TRBJ2-1, reads ETGVTQSPTHLIKTRGQQVTLRCSSQSGHNTVSWYQQALGQGPQFIFQYYREEENGRGNFPPRFSGLQFPNYSSELNVNALELDDSALYLCASSLAGTGGASNEQFFGPGTRLTVL.

V and J are TRBV5-4 and TRBJ2-5; D is perhaps TRBD2 (7 bases). The CDR3 is made up of 15 amino acids. Germline values: CDR1 SGHNT, CDR2 YYREEE (reference sequence). The V end lost 4 bases, the J end lost 4 bases, and 17 bases lay between the germline ends. As DNA, the CDR3 is TGTGCCAGCAGCCGGGCCGCGGGGGCGGGAGAGACCCAGTACTTC. Its protein product is CASSRAAGAGETQYF.

This sequence joins TRBV4-2 and TRBJ2-7; the match to TRBD2 covers 7 bases. The CDR3 contains 16 residues. The germline V gene has CDR1 LGHNA and CDR2 YNFKEQ. V was pared by 0 bases and J by 2 bases, with 7 bases of the junction left unmatched. In DNA form, the CDR3 reads TGTGCCAGCAGCCAAGAGGAGGCTAGCGGCCCCTACGAGCAGTACTTC. It specifies CASSQEEASGPYEQYF.

This chain connects TRBV5-3 to TRBJ2-7; tentative D call: TRBD1 (6 bases). TRBV5-3 is assigned to the ORF class and has an uncertain function. CDR3 length equals 15 residues. V was clipped by 4 bases and J by 2 bases, with 16 bases between them. The CDR3 reads CARSAINREPYEQYF. The CDR3 DNA reads TGTGCCAGAAGCGCAATTAACAGGGAACCCTACGAGCAGTACTTC.

The chain recombines TRBV6-2 or TRBV6-3 with TRBJ1-6; 7 bases are shared with TRBD1. CDR1 and CDR2 (germline): MNHEY, SVGEGT. V lost 2 bases, J lost 7 bases, and 2 bases stayed unmatched. The CDR3 totals 14 residues. CDR3 coding DNA: TGTGCCAGCAGTTACGGACAGGCAAATTCACCCCTCCACTTT. Translation: CASSYGQANSPLHF.

The chain joins TRBV19 to TRBJ1-1; TRBD1 matches at 7 bases. CDR1 is LNHDA and CDR2 is SQIVND in the germline V gene (reference sequence). The CDR3 totals 15 residues. V shed 4 bases, J shed 5 bases, and the junction held 10 bases outside the gene matches. The CDR3 bases are TGTGCCAGTAGTAGGCGACAGGGAGTAGGGACTGAAGCTTTCTTT. It yields the protein CASSRRQGVGTEAFF. The full variable domain, in which reference TRBV19 and TRBJ1-1 provide the parts outside the CDR3, is DGGITQSPKYLFRKEGQNVTLSCEQNLNHDAMYWYRQDPGQGLRLIYYSQIVNDFQKGDIAEGYSVSREKKESFPLTVTSAQKNPTAFYLCASSRRQGVGTEAFFGQGTRLTVV.

This rearrangement joins TRBV7-3 to TRBJ1-1; a weak D match, TRBD1 (5 bases). The CDR3 consists of 17 residues. Germline V CDR1 and CDR2: SGHTA, FQGTGA. Trimming cost V 2 bases and J 0 bases, with 16 bases left between them. The CDR3 reads CASSLSPTGTMNTEAFF. CDR3 nucleotides: TGTGCCAGCAGCTTATCCCCCACAGGAACGATGAACACTGAAGCTTTCTTT.

The chain recombines TRBV27 with TRBJ2-3; D remains ambiguous. Germline V gene data show CDR1 as MNHEY and CDR2 as SMNVEV (reference sequence). V shed 3 bases and J shed 2 bases, with 9 bases lying between them. This CDR3 region has 14 residues. The CDR3 nucleotides read TGTGCCAGCAGTTTTGGCCACCCCACAGATACGCAGTATTTT. This translates into CASSFGHPTDTQYF.

This clone was seen a single time. This chain connects TRBV7-3 to TRBJ1-3; D gene uncertain. With 3 bases removed from V and 0 bases from J, the gap between germline ends came to 12 bases. The CDR3 runs 16 residues. Germline V lookup: CDR1 SGHTA, CDR2 FQGTGA. The CDR3 DNA reads TGTGCCAGCAGCTTGAGGCAGCCCTTCTCTGGAAACACCATATATTTT. This translates into CASSLRQPFSGNTIYF.

The CDR3 loop is CASSQGAGGYTF. The CDR3 DNA is TGTGCCAGCAGCCAAGGGGCGGGTGGCTACACCTTC. The V gene is TRBV3-1 (or the pseudogene TRBV3-2), the J gene TRBJ1-2; no clear D gene. The CDR3 contains 12 residues. Trimming left V 1 base short and J 7 bases short, with 7 bases between. Per germline, CDR1 LGHDT and CDR2 YNNKEL (reference sequence).

This sequence joins TRBV19 and TRBJ2-5; TRBD1 matches at 10 bases. J lost 4 bases, V lost 7 bases, and 9 bases had no gene match. Germline V gene sequence: CDR1 LNHDA, CDR2 SQIVND (reference sequence). CDR3 length equals 15 residues. CDR3 sequence (DNA): TGTGCCAGTACCTTACGTGGGACAGGGGCAGAGACCCAGTACTTC. This translates into CASTLRGTGAETQYF.

The CDR3 bases are TGTGCCAGCAGTCAGGAGACTACCAACTACAATGAGCAGTTCTTC. Protein: CASSQETTNYNEQFF. V usage is TRBV2 and J usage is TRBJ2-1; a possible D gene is TRBD2 (5 bases). Germline V gene data show CDR1 as SNHLY and CDR2 as FYNNEI. CDR3 length equals 15 residues. The V end lost 5 bases, the J end lost 3 bases, and 14 bases lay between the germline ends.

This chain connects TRBV6-5 to TRBJ1-5; 9 bases match TRBD1. The CDR3 runs 14 residues. Trimming cost V 6 bases and J 4 bases; bases outside gene matches: 4. CDR1 and CDR2 from the germline V gene are MNHEY and SVGAGI. CDR3 sequence: CASSATGGNQPQHF. CDR3 in DNA: TGTGCCAGCAGCGCGACAGGGGGTAATCAGCCCCAGCATTTT.

The gene calls are TRBV7-9 and TRBJ2-2; D may be TRBD2 (7 bases). This CDR3 contains 16 residues. The germline V and J ends were trimmed by 8 bases and 3 bases, with 19 bases remaining between them. Germline CDR1 reads SEHNR; CDR2 reads FQNEAQ (reference sequence). This chain's CDR3 is CASPRWGGRDTGELFF. CDR3 sequence (DNA): TGTGCCAGCCCCCGGTGGGGGGGGCGCGACACCGGGGAGCTGTTTTTT.

The rearrangement links TRBV28 to TRBJ2-3; possibly TRBD1 for D (6 bases). CDR1 MDHEN and CDR2 SYDVKM come from the germline V gene. This CDR3 comprises 13 residues. Between the trimmed V and J ends, which lost 5 bases and 8 bases, there was a span of 14 bases. CDR3 loop: CASSSQGSGTQYF. Written as DNA, the CDR3 is TGTGCCAGCAGTAGTCAGGGGTCTGGTACGCAGTATTTT.

The J gene is TRBJ1-2, the V gene TRBV3-1 (or the pseudogene TRBV3-2), with D possibly matching TRBD1 (5 bases). From germline, CDR1 is LGHDT and CDR2 YNNKEL (reference sequence). The CDR3 spans 13 residues. The V gene lost 4 bases and the J gene lost 4 bases, with 10 bases spanning the gap. This CDR3 reads CASSRGRGYGYTF. The CDR3 DNA reads TGTGCCAGCAGCCGAGGGAGGGGCTATGGCTACACCTTC.

The chain couples TRBV9 to TRBJ2-1, with 7 bases matching TRBD1. Germline V gene sequence: CDR1 SGDLS, CDR2 YYNGEE. Germline trimming cut 0 bases from V and 7 bases from J; bases unmatched to any gene: 7. This CDR3 contains 15 residues. The CDR3 loop is CASSVARQGFNEQFF. The CDR3 nucleotides are TGTGCCAGCAGCGTAGCGAGACAGGGTTTTAATGAGCAGTTCTTC.

The gene calls are TRBV10-2 and TRBJ1-5; unclear D gene. Germline V CDR1 and CDR2: WSHSY, SAAADI. The V and J ends lost 3 bases and 10 bases respectively, with 10 bases between them. CDR3 length equals 12 residues. CDR3: CASSDSSKPQHF. The CDR3 DNA follows: TGCGCCAGCAGTGACAGTTCAAAACCCCAGCATTTT.

The rearrangement uses TRBV12-3 or TRBV12-4 and TRBJ2-2; D is undetermined. The CDR3 totals 11 residues. Deletions cut 6 bases from V and 5 bases from J, with 4 bases between. The CDR3 DNA sequence: TGTGCCAGCAGGGCAACCGGGGAGCTGTTTTTT. As protein: CASRATGELFF.

This chain links TRBV30 with TRBJ1-1, with D maybe TRBD1 (5 bases). The CDR3 length is 14 residues. Per the germline V gene, CDR1 is GTSNPN and CDR2 is SVGIG (reference sequence). Trimming left V 2 bases short and J 5 bases short, with 15 bases between. The CDR3 DNA is TGTGCCTGGAGTCTACGGCAGGAGGGGACTGAAGCTTTCTTT. Amino acids: CAWSLRQEGTEAFF.

The chain couples TRBV9 to TRBJ2-3; 13 bases map to TRBD2. Germline CDR1 and CDR2: SGDLS and YYNGEE. The CDR3 sequence is 16 residues long. Trimming took 4 bases from V and 3 from J; bases not matched to a gene: 5. The CDR3 nucleotides are TGTGCCAGCAGCCCAGGGACTAGCGGGACGACAGATACGCAGTATTTT. It encodes CASSPGTSGTTDTQYF.

This chain joins TRBV5-1 and TRBJ2-5, with 9 bases matching TRBD1. Per germline, CDR1 SGHRS and CDR2 YFSETQ. This CDR3 has 13 amino acids. Trimming took 5 bases from V and 5 from J; bases not matched to a gene: 4. The DNA of the CDR3 is TGCGCCAGCAGTACAGGGGGCTCGGAGACCCAGTACTTC. Protein: CASSTGGSETQYF.